The T cell receptor beta chain under discussion was sequenced for a study of glioma-infiltrating T cells. Study at large: Low-grade gliomas were grade II; glioblastomas were grade IV at initial diagnosis. Target coverage was about 4- to 10-fold for about 1 million blood T cells. Study outcomes and limitations: Very few CDR3 sequences were shared between tissue and blood.

With respect to this clonotype: The antigen is unknown.

The CDR3 extends over 15 amino acids. The V gene lost 5 bases and the J gene lost 4 bases, with 15 bases spanning the gap. Germline V gene lookup returns CDR1 LNHNV and CDR2 YYDKDF (reference sequence). Using RNA template, CDR3s of TCR alpha and beta were amplified with iRepertoire arm-PCR. TCRdb re-called the multiplex PCR reads through MiXCR, storing one row per CDR3 protein. The sample has about 410,000 distinct CDR3 sequences; 35% to 45% are singletons. The sequenced sample was glioma tissue, nonneoplastic brain tissue, or PBMCs (not recorded which). The chain carries TRBV15 and TRBJ2-1, with D perhaps matching TRBD2 (6 bases). This sequence originates from a human donor with low-grade glioma or glioblastoma, undergoing nonglioma brain surgery, or in good health (not recorded which). CDR3: CATSPLRDFYNEQFF. CDR3 coding DNA: TGTGCCACCAGCCCCCTCCGGGACTTTTACAATGAGCAGTTCTTC.